A single TCR beta chain is shown here with its context. Its cognate antigen is unknown. This sample is part of a study of cytomegalovirus exposure and HLA in healthy donors. A multiplex PCR was run with 60 Vbeta primers and 13 Jbeta primers. Original handling: Later reanalysis found 80 million or so unique TCR beta chains, 10 million to 14 million of them shared. The assay was immunoSEQ multiplex PCR, and TCRdb's table has in-frame clones only and misses some. From that table come the V and J calls and clone size; the DNA was used to work out D and trimming. The sample includes about 43,000 clones, about 72% of them seen just once. Trimming took off 7 bases at V and 1 base at J, with 14 bases between the two ends. The CDR3 consists of 15 residues. Germline V gives CDR1 LNHDA, CDR2 SQIVND (reference sequence). Study-level points and caveats: Most subjects had HLA-A and HLA-B alleles reportedly predicted accurately by TCR beta sequences. It was confirmed in vitro that a few of the CMV-associated chains were specific for CMV antigens. Most CMV-associated TCR beta chains appeared HLA-restricted in a later analysis.

The receptor was isolated from a young man in good health and CMV-seronegative. The chain uses TRBV19 and TRBJ1-5; D not certain. The sequenced sample consisted of PBMCs. The DNA of the CDR3 is TGTGCCAGTATGTTCCGATTCGGGAGCAATCAGCCCCAGCATTTT. Protein sequence: CASMFRFGSNQPQHF.